This is a list of T cell receptor beta chains from one sample in a study of read filtering for tumor transcriptome and immune sequencing. TCRdb passed the reads through MiXCR, listing each CDR3 protein once. The sample comprises some 50,000 distinct CDR3 sequences, 20% of which are singletons, and less than 45% rests with the top ten. The sample taken for sequencing was a population of CD138-negative cells sorted from bone marrow. The source of these receptors is a donor at least 40 years old with multiple myeloma. CDR3s include the opening cysteine and the closing phenylalanine or tryptophan. D genes are given only for firm matches. For some rows the clone size is stated as once, few or many, or as a class when expanded; others skip it.

d_gene: -
j_gene: TRBJ2-2
abundance: many
v_gene: TRBV7-8
CDR3aa: CAGRQLHTGELFF
CDR3nt: TGTGCCGGGCGTCAGCTCCACACCGGGGAGCTGTTTTTT

d_gene: TRBD1
j_gene: TRBJ1-1
abundance: many
v_gene: TRBV6-5
CDR3aa: CASREQGGTEAFF
CDR3nt: TGTGCCAGCAGAGAACAGGGGGGTACCGAAGCTTTCTTT

d_gene: -
j_gene: TRBJ1-1
abundance: many
v_gene: TRBV29-1
CDR3aa: CSVLQGASTEAFF
CDR3nt: TGCAGCGTTCTCCAGGGCGCGAGCACTGAAGCTTTCTTT

d_gene: TRBD1
j_gene: TRBJ2-1
abundance: many
v_gene: TRBV7-9
CDR3aa: CASSAQDRGSYNGQFF
CDR3nt: TGTGCCAGCAGCGCCCAGGACAGGGGTTCCTACAATGGGCAGTTCTTC

d_gene: -
j_gene: TRBJ2-1
abundance: many
v_gene: TRBV20-1
CDR3aa: CSARRTPTKPEQFF
CDR3nt: TGCAGTGCTAGACGGACCCCAACCAAACCTGAGCAGTTCTTC

d_gene: -
j_gene: TRBJ1-5
abundance: few
v_gene: TRBV19
CDR3aa: CASSPWGGGNQPQHF
CDR3nt: TGTGCCAGTAGTCCTTGGGGAGGGGGCAATCAGCCCCAGCATTTT

d_gene: -
j_gene: TRBJ2-7
abundance: many
v_gene: TRBV7-8
CDR3aa: CASSRGYQAYEQYF
CDR3nt: TGTGCCAGCAGCCGAGGCTATCAAGCCTACGAGCAGTACTTC

d_gene: -
j_gene: TRBJ2-3
abundance: many
v_gene: TRBV29-1
CDR3aa: CSVEDDTPGQYF
CDR3nt: TGCAGCGTTGAAGACGACACCCCCGGGCAGTATTTT

d_gene: -
j_gene: TRBJ1-1
abundance: many
v_gene: TRBV12-3/TRBV12-4
CDR3aa: CASSLGSSGTEAFF
CDR3nt: TGTGCCAGCAGTTTAGGGTCCTCCGGCACTGAAGCTTTCTTT

d_gene: -
j_gene: TRBJ2-2
abundance: many
v_gene: TRBV20-1
CDR3aa: CSASDAGELFF
CDR3nt: TGCAGTGCTAGTGACGCCGGGGAGCTGTTTTTT

d_gene: -
j_gene: TRBJ2-3
abundance: few
v_gene: TRBV20-1
CDR3aa: CSARDDGTNTQYF
CDR3nt: TGCAGTGCTAGAGATGACGGCACTAATACGCAGTATTTT

d_gene: -
j_gene: TRBJ2-7
abundance: many
v_gene: TRBV21-1
CDR3aa: CASGGTGGASGAYEQYF
CDR3nt: TGTGCCAGCGGAGGGACAGGGGGAGCTAGCGGCGCCTACGAGCAGTACTTC

d_gene: TRBD2
j_gene: TRBJ2-1
abundance: -
v_gene: TRBV29-1
CDR3aa: CSDLGLANNEQFF
CDR3nt: TGCAGCGACCTGGGACTAGCGAATAATGAGCAGTTCTTC

d_gene: -
j_gene: TRBJ2-7
abundance: -
v_gene: TRBV28
CDR3aa: CASSLVLVSSYNEQYF
CDR3nt: TGTGCCAGCAGCTTGGTTCTGGTCAGCTCCTACAATGAGCAGTACTTC

d_gene: -
j_gene: TRBJ2-1
abundance: many
v_gene: TRBV10-3
CDR3aa: CAISEEGSSYNEQFF
CDR3nt: TGTGCCATCAGTGAGGAGGGGAGCTCCTACAATGAGCAGTTCTTC

d_gene: -
j_gene: TRBJ1-1
abundance: many
v_gene: TRBV3-1
CDR3aa: CASSPREDAEAFF
CDR3nt: TGTGCCAGCAGCCCCCGGGAGGACGCTGAAGCTTTCTTT

d_gene: -
j_gene: TRBJ2-1
abundance: many
v_gene: TRBV6-6
CDR3aa: CASREPSVDEQFF
CDR3nt: TGTGCCAGCAGGGAACCTTCCGTCGATGAGCAGTTCTTC

d_gene: -
j_gene: TRBJ2-3
abundance: -
v_gene: TRBV7-3
CDR3aa: CASSPPGDTQYF
CDR3nt: TGTGCCAGCAGCCCACCAGGGGATACGCAGTATTTT

d_gene: -
j_gene: TRBJ1-1
abundance: many
v_gene: TRBV29-1
CDR3aa: CSGGEGIKGTEAFF
CDR3nt: TGCAGCGGGGGAGAGGGAATAAAGGGCACTGAAGCTTTCTTT

d_gene: -
j_gene: TRBJ1-5
abundance: -
v_gene: TRBV20-1
CDR3aa: CSARMDLTQPQHF
CDR3nt: TGCAGTGCTAGAATGGACCTCACCCAGCCCCAGCATTTT

d_gene: -
j_gene: TRBJ2-1
abundance: many
v_gene: TRBV30
CDR3aa: CAWSTGTTNEQFF
CDR3nt: TGTGCCTGGAGTACCGGGACCACCAATGAGCAGTTCTTC

d_gene: -
j_gene: TRBJ2-1
abundance: -
v_gene: TRBV2
CDR3aa: CASRGWSEQFF
CDR3nt: TGTGCCAGCAGGGGGTGGTCGGAGCAGTTCTTC

d_gene: -
j_gene: TRBJ1-1
abundance: many
v_gene: TRBV7-9
CDR3aa: CASSSQGMNTEAFF
CDR3nt: TGTGCCAGCAGTTCTCAGGGTATGAACACTGAAGCTTTCTTT

d_gene: -
j_gene: TRBJ2-5
abundance: -
v_gene: TRBV27
CDR3aa: CASKFLEQETQYF
CDR3nt: TGTGCCAGCAAGTTCCTAGAACAAGAGACCCAGTACTTC

d_gene: TRBD2
j_gene: TRBJ2-7
abundance: many
v_gene: TRBV19
CDR3aa: CASSSGLAGEQYF
CDR3nt: TGTGCCAGTAGTAGTGGACTAGCGGGTGAGCAGTACTTC

d_gene: -
j_gene: TRBJ1-6
abundance: many
v_gene: TRBV19
CDR3aa: CASSNGDGNNSPLHF
CDR3nt: TGTGCCAGTAGTAACGGGGACGGTAACAATTCACCCCTCCACTTT

d_gene: -
j_gene: TRBJ2-5
abundance: many
v_gene: TRBV28
CDR3aa: CASSLWRETQYF
CDR3nt: TGTGCCAGCAGTTTATGGCGGGAGACCCAGTACTTC

d_gene: TRBD2
j_gene: TRBJ2-1
abundance: few
v_gene: TRBV2
CDR3aa: CVSSELAGVVNEQFF
CDR3nt: TGTGTCAGCAGTGAACTAGCGGGAGTAGTAAATGAGCAGTTCTTC

d_gene: -
j_gene: TRBJ2-3
abundance: many
v_gene: TRBV2
CDR3aa: CASTPRLVTDTQYF
CDR3nt: TGTGCCAGCACCCCTAGACTAGTCACAGATACGCAGTATTTT

d_gene: TRBD1
j_gene: TRBJ1-6
abundance: -
v_gene: TRBV5-1
CDR3aa: CASSSGTGGSPLHF
CDR3nt: TGCGCCAGCAGCTCGGGGACAGGGGGGTCACCCCTCCACTTT

d_gene: -
j_gene: TRBJ2-3
abundance: many
v_gene: TRBV29-1
CDR3aa: CSVDIETSTDTQYF
CDR3nt: TGCAGCGTTGACATAGAGACTAGCACAGATACGCAGTATTTT

d_gene: -
j_gene: TRBJ1-6
abundance: many
v_gene: TRBV12-3/TRBV12-4
CDR3aa: CASNLGGVGSPLHF
CDR3nt: TGTGCCAGCAACCTGGGGGGGGTAGGTTCACCCCTCCACTTT

d_gene: -
j_gene: TRBJ2-1
abundance: many
v_gene: TRBV21-1
CDR3aa: CASSHFGTGLAGYNEQFF
CDR3nt: TGTGCCAGCAGCCATTTCGGAACTGGACTAGCGGGGTACAATGAGCAGTTCTTC

d_gene: -
j_gene: TRBJ2-1
abundance: few
v_gene: TRBV27
CDR3aa: CASSPPDRLPYNEQFF
CDR3nt: TGTGCCAGCAGCCCCCCTGATAGGCTCCCCTACAATGAGCAGTTCTTC

d_gene: TRBD1
j_gene: TRBJ1-5
abundance: -
v_gene: TRBV2
CDR3aa: CASRQGNQPQHF
CDR3nt: TGTGCCAGCAGACAGGGGAATCAGCCCCAGCATTTT

d_gene: -
j_gene: TRBJ2-5
abundance: few
v_gene: TRBV3-1
CDR3aa: CASSQLGVVTQYF
CDR3nt: TGTGCCAGCAGCCAGTTGGGAGTTGTGACCCAGTACTTC

d_gene: -
j_gene: TRBJ1-4
abundance: many
v_gene: TRBV29-1
CDR3aa: CSVEEGEKLFF
CDR3nt: TGCAGCGTTGAAGAGGGGGAAAAACTGTTTTTT

d_gene: TRBD2
j_gene: TRBJ2-1
abundance: many
v_gene: TRBV3-1
CDR3aa: CASSQIAGANEQFF
CDR3nt: TGTGCCAGCAGCCAGATAGCGGGAGCCAATGAGCAGTTCTTC

d_gene: -
j_gene: TRBJ1-1
abundance: many
v_gene: TRBV12-3/TRBV12-4
CDR3aa: CASSFPPGGTEAFF
CDR3nt: TGTGCCAGCAGTTTCCCCCCCGGGGGCACTGAAGCTTTCTTT

d_gene: -
j_gene: TRBJ2-6
abundance: many
v_gene: TRBV4-3
CDR3aa: CASSQVASPSGANVLTF
CDR3nt: TGCGCCAGCAGCCAAGTGGCTTCCCCCTCTGGGGCCAACGTCCTGACTTTC

d_gene: -
j_gene: TRBJ1-2
abundance: -
v_gene: TRBV29-1
CDR3aa: CSATLRGAGGYGYTF
CDR3nt: TGCAGCGCTACCCTCAGGGGAGCGGGTGGATATGGCTACACCTTC

d_gene: -
j_gene: TRBJ2-1
abundance: few
v_gene: TRBV21-1
CDR3aa: CASSKLDRNSPSSYNEQFF
CDR3nt: TGTGCCAGCAGCAAACTGGACAGGAATAGTCCGAGCTCCTACAATGAGCAGTTCTTC

d_gene: -
j_gene: TRBJ2-1
abundance: many
v_gene: TRBV21-1
CDR3aa: CASSRMTGGEGESSYNEQFF
CDR3nt: TGTGCCAGCAGTCGCATGACAGGGGGGGAGGGGGAGAGCTCCTACAATGAGCAGTTCTTC

d_gene: -
j_gene: TRBJ2-7
abundance: many
v_gene: TRBV12-3/TRBV12-4
CDR3aa: CASSSRTGNYEQYF
CDR3nt: TGTGCCAGCAGTTCAAGGACGGGGAACTACGAGCAGTACTTC

d_gene: -
j_gene: TRBJ2-1
abundance: -
v_gene: TRBV5-1
CDR3aa: CASSPGSSSYNEQFF
CDR3nt: TGCGCCAGCAGCCCGGGCTCTAGCTCCTACAATGAGCAGTTCTTC

d_gene: -
j_gene: TRBJ2-7
abundance: -
v_gene: TRBV5-4
CDR3aa: CASSLDYEQYF
CDR3nt: TGTGCCAGCAGCTTGGACTACGAGCAGTACTTC

d_gene: -
j_gene: TRBJ2-1
abundance: few
v_gene: TRBV28
CDR3aa: CASSFSKEDYNEQFF
CDR3nt: TGTGCCAGCAGTTTTAGTAAAGAGGACTACAATGAGCAGTTCTTC

d_gene: -
j_gene: TRBJ2-7
abundance: many
v_gene: TRBV6-1
CDR3aa: CASTQGTYEQYF
CDR3nt: TGTGCCAGCACCCAGGGCACCTACGAGCAGTACTTC

d_gene: -
j_gene: TRBJ1-2
abundance: -
v_gene: TRBV10-3
CDR3aa: CAIGEAGDYGYTF
CDR3nt: TGTGCCATCGGTGAGGCAGGAGACTATGGCTACACCTTC

d_gene: TRBD2
j_gene: TRBJ2-1
abundance: many
v_gene: TRBV6-5
CDR3aa: CASSSTSGPGDEQFF
CDR3nt: TGTGCCAGCAGTTCAACTAGCGGGCCCGGGGATGAGCAGTTCTTC

d_gene: TRBD2
j_gene: TRBJ2-7
abundance: few
v_gene: TRBV18
CDR3aa: CASSPGTSRYEQYF
CDR3nt: TGTGCCAGCTCACCCGGGACTAGCCGTTACGAGCAGTACTTC